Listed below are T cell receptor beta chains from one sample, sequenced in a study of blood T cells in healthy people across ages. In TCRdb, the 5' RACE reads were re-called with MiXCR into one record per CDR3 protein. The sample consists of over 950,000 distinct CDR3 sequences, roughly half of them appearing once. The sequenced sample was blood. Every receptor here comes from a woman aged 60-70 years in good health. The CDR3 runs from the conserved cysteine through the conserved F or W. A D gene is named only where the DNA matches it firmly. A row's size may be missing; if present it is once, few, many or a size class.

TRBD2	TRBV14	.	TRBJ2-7	CASSQDSRTSGTYEQYF	TGTGCCAGCAGCCAAGATTCAAGGACTAGCGGAACCTACGAGCAGTACTTC
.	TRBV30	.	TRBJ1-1	CAWVHTEAFF	TGTGCCTGGGTGCACACTGAAGCTTTCTTT
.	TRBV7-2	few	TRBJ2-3	CASSPNRALSTDTQYF	TGTGCCAGCAGCCCAAACAGAGCCTTGTCCACAGATACGCAGTATTTT
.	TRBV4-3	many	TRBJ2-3	CASSQDPTDTQYF	TGCGCCAGCAGCCAAGATCCCACAGATACGCAGTATTTT
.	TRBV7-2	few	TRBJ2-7	CASSLVPTGGEQYF	TGTGCCAGCAGCTTAGTACCGACCGGAGGCGAGCAGTACTTC
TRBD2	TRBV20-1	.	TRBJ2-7	CSARGLAEWYEQYF	TGCAGTGCCCGCGGACTAGCGGAGTGGTACGAGCAGTACTTC
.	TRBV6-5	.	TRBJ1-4	CASSSRELFF	TGTGCCAGCAGTTCGCGGGAACTGTTTTTT
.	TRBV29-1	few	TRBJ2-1	CSAGRSNEQFF	TGCAGCGCTGGACGGTCTAATGAGCAGTTCTTC
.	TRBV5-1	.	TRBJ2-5	CASSYASAPKGETQYF	TGCGCCAGCAGCTACGCTAGCGCCCCAAAAGGGGAGACCCAGTACTTC
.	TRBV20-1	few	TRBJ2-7	CSATAASASYEQYF	TGCAGTGCTACGGCCGCTAGCGCATCCTACGAGCAGTACTTC
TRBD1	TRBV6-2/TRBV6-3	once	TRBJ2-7	CASSYFLGQGGPYEQYF	TGTGCCAGCAGTTACTTTTTGGGACAGGGGGGCCCATACGAGCAGTACTTC
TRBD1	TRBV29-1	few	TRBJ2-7	CSVEGGQGADYEQYF	TGCAGCGTTGAAGGCGGGCAGGGGGCGGACTACGAGCAGTACTTC
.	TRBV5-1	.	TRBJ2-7	CASSWEISSYEQYF	TGCGCCAGCAGCTGGGAGATCAGCTCCTACGAGCAGTACTTC
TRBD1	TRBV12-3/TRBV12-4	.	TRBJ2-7	CASSFQDRGTYEQYF	TGTGCCAGCAGTTTCCAGGACAGGGGAACCTACGAGCAGTACTTC
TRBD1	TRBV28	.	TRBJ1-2	CASSLLQGVYYGYTF	TGTGCCAGCAGTTTATTGCAGGGGGTTTATTATGGTTACACCTTC
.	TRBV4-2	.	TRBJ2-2	CASSRTTPSDTNTGELFF	TGTGCCAGCAGCCGGACCACGCCCAGCGACACGAACACCGGGGAGCTGTTTTTT
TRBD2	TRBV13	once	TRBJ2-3	CASSSFLAGVSQDTQYF	TGTGCCAGCAGCTCATTTCTAGCGGGAGTTTCCCAAGATACGCAGTATTTT
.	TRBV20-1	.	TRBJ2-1	CSARDLPRSYNEQFF	TGCAGTGCTAGAGATCTGCCTCGCTCCTACAATGAGCAGTTCTTC
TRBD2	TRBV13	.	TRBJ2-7	CASSQGRLAPNYEQYF	TGTGCCAGCAGCCAAGGGAGACTAGCCCCCAACTACGAGCAGTACTTC
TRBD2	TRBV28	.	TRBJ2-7	CASSRSTSGRAPEQYF	TGTGCCAGCAGTCGCTCAACTAGCGGGAGGGCCCCCGAGCAGTACTTC
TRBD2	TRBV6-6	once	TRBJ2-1	CASSYGGRDYEQFF	TGTGCCAGCAGTTACGGGGGGAGGGACTATGAGCAGTTCTTC
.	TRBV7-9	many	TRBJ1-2	CASSTRYGYTF	TGTGCCAGCAGCACCCGTTATGGCTACACCTTC
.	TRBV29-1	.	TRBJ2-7	CSAAGTPSSYEQYF	TGCAGCGCCGCCGGGACCCCGAGCTCCTACGAGCAGTACTTC
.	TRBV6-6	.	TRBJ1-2	CASSDTLAGDGYTF	TGTGCCAGCAGTGACACCCTAGCGGGGGATGGCTACACCTTC
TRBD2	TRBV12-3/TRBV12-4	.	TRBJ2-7	CASSAGLVGSSYEQYF	TGTGCCAGCAGTGCTGGACTAGTGGGTAGCTCCTACGAGCAGTACTTC
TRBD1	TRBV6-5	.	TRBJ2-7	CASSYRGTGTYEQYF	TGTGCCAGCAGTTACAGGGGGACAGGGACCTACGAGCAGTACTTC
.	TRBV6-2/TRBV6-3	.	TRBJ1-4	CASSQDSSRKLFF	TGTGCCAGCAGCCAGGACAGCAGTCGAAAACTGTTTTTT
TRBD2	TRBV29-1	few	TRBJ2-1	CSGAGTSGNLNNEQFF	TGCAGCGGAGCCGGGACTAGCGGAAATCTTAACAATGAGCAGTTCTTC
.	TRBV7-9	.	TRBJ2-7	CASSLGTFSPYEQYF	TGTGCCAGCAGCTTAGGGACGTTTAGCCCCTACGAGCAGTACTTC
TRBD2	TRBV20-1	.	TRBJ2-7	CSARDTGGSTYEQYF	TGCAGTGCTAGAGATACGGGAGGCTCCACCTACGAGCAGTACTTC
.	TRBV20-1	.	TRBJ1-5	CSATPHRGSNQPQHF	TGCAGTGCCACGCCGCACCGGGGGAGCAATCAGCCCCAGCATTTT
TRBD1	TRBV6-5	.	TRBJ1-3	CASSYSGTGGSGNTIYF	TGTGCCAGCAGTTACTCCGGGACAGGGGGCTCTGGAAACACCATATATTTT
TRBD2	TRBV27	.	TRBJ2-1	CASSRRLAGEVGNEQFF	TGTGCCAGCAGTCGACGACTAGCGGGAGAGGTGGGCAATGAGCAGTTCTTC
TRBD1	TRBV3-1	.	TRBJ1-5	CASSPGTVNQPQHF	TGTGCCAGCAGCCCCGGGACAGTTAATCAGCCCCAGCATTTT
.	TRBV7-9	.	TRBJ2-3	CASSLEGEWDTQYF	TGTGCCAGCAGCTTAGAAGGAGAATGGGATACGCAGTATTTT
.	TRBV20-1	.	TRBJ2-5	CSASRHSSQTQYF	TGCAGTGCAAGCCGCCATAGCTCCCAGACCCAGTACTTC
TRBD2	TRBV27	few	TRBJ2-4	CASSLLSSGSFKYF	TGTGCCAGCAGTTTACTGAGTAGCGGGAGCTTTAAGTACTTC
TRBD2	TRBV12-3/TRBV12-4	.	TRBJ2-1	CASSPLTGTSINEQFF	TGTGCCAGCAGTCCGCTAACCGGGACTAGCATCAATGAGCAGTTCTTC
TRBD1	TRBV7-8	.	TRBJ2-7	CASSPRLGQGAIDEQYF	TGTGCCAGCAGCCCACGTTTGGGACAGGGGGCGATCGACGAGCAGTACTTC
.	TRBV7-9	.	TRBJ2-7	CASSLDLTSYNEQYF	TGTGCCAGCAGCCTGGACCTAACCTCCTACAATGAGCAGTACTTC
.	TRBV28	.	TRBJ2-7	CASTVGTTYEQYF	TGTGCCAGCACCGTGGGAACTACCTACGAGCAGTACTTC
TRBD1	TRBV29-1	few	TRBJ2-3	CSVEDRGWADTQYF	TGCAGCGTTGAAGACAGGGGGTGGGCAGATACGCAGTATTTT
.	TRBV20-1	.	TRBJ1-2	CSAPGTSNYGYTF	TGCAGTGCTCCGGGGACTTCTAACTATGGCTACACCTTC
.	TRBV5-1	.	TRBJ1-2	CASTESNYGYTF	TGCGCCAGTACCGAGAGTAACTATGGCTACACCTTC
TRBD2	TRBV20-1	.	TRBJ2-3	CSALGAGGTDTQYF	TGCAGTGCTTTAGGAGCGGGAGGTACAGATACGCAGTATTTT
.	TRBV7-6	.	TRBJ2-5	CASSLRAETQYF	TGTGCCAGCAGCTTAAGGGCGGAGACCCAGTACTTC
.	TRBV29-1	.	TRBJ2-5	CSAQERGTEQYF	TGCAGCGCCCAAGAGAGGGGAACTGAGCAGTACTTC
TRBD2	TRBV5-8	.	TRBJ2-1	CASSLLGLALNEQFF	TGTGCCAGCAGCTTGTTGGGACTAGCTCTCAATGAGCAGTTCTTC
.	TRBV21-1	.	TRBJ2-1	CASSKSEKTGLAVYNEQFF	TGTGCCAGCAGCAAATCCGAAAAGACCGGACTAGCGGTATACAATGAGCAGTTCTTC
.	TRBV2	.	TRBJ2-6	CASSLQGSNVLTF	TGTGCCAGCAGTTTGCAAGGGTCCAACGTCCTGACTTTC
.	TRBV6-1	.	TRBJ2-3	CASSGLVTQYF	TGTGCCAGCAGTGGACTAGTCACGCAGTATTTT
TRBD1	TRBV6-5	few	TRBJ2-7	CASSYSRQGIGEQYF	TGTGCCAGCAGTTACTCGAGACAGGGAATCGGCGAGCAGTACTTC
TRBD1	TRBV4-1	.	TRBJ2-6	CASSQVWDRGSSRANVLTF	TGCGCCAGCAGCCAAGTCTGGGACAGGGGATCCAGCAGGGCCAACGTCCTGACTTTC